Presented here are 32 T cell receptor beta chains from one specimen sequenced in a study of T cells in Graves' hyperthyroidism and ophthalmopathy. Researchers amplified the TCR beta CDR3 regions from RNA transcripts. The HTBI primer set was used in a first-round RT-PCR of the TCR CDR3. TCRdb called the multiplex PCR reads again in MiXCR, with one record for every CDR3 protein. The sample consists of 500,000 to 550,000 distinct CDR3 sequences, just under 20% of them appearing once. The sequenced sample consisted of blood. The source is a man in his forties or fifties with Graves' ophthalmopathy.

The rearrangement links TRBV30 to TRBJ1-3; no clear D. Between the trimmed V and J ends, which lost 1 base and 3 bases, there was a span of 4 bases. The germline CDR1 and CDR2 sequences are GTSNPN and SVGIG (reference sequence). The CDR3 runs 12 residues. This chain's CDR3 is CAWSAGGNTIYF. CDR3 sequence (DNA): TGTGCCTGGAGTGCGGGTGGAAACACCATATATTTT.

This clonotype was observed many times. V is TRBV7-2 and J is TRBJ2-1; 8 positions match TRBD2. The CDR3 consists of 15 residues. Germline trimming cut 2 bases from V and 4 bases from J; bases unmatched to any gene: 4. CDR1 SGHTA and CDR2 FQGNSA come from the germline V gene. CDR3 DNA: TGTGCCAGCAGCTTAAACAGCGGGAGATACAATGAGCAGTTCTTC. Protein product: CASSLNSGRYNEQFF.

There are a few counts of this clonotype. The CDR3 is CASSVGGNNQPQHF. CDR3 DNA sequence: TGTGCCAGCAGCGTAGGGGGCAACAATCAGCCCCAGCATTTT. This chain uses TRBV9 with TRBJ1-5, with a tentative D call TRBD1 (5 bases). With 0 bases removed from V and 3 bases from J, the gap between germline ends came to 7 bases. Germline loops: CDR1 SGDLS, CDR2 YYNGEE. This CDR3 spans 14 amino acids.

V gene TRBV6-1 combines with J gene TRBJ2-7; D may be TRBD1 (5 bases). Germline V CDR1 and CDR2: MNHNS, SASEGT. The CDR3 is 12 amino acids. Trimming removed 6 bases from V and 7 bases from J, with 13 bases in between. CDR3 region: CASRTREREQYF. CDR3 sequence (DNA): TGTGCCAGCAGGACCAGGGAAAGGGAGCAGTACTTC.

There are a few counts of this clonotype. This chain joins TRBV24-1 and TRBJ2-3, with D perhaps TRBD1 or TRBD2 (5 bases each). This CDR3 has 16 amino acids. CDR1 is KGHDR, CDR2 SFDVKD, per germline. With 1 base removed from V and 2 bases from J, the gap between germline ends came to 12 bases. The CDR3 region is CATSDFRDGNTDTQYF. The DNA of the CDR3 is TGTGCCACCAGTGATTTCCGGGACGGAAACACAGATACGCAGTATTTT.

The V call is TRBV5-1, the J call TRBJ1-2, with 9 bases aligning to TRBD1. This CDR3 is 14 amino acids long. V dropped 3 bases and J dropped 8; count of bases not matched to a gene: 8. The germline gives CDR1 SGHRS, CDR2 YFSETQ. CDR3: CASSSGTGRAGYTF. The CDR3 region has the DNA TGCGCCAGCAGCTCCGGGACAGGGCGGGCCGGCTACACCTTC.

The chain uses TRBV4-2 and TRBJ2-7, with a tentative D call TRBD2 (5 bases). This CDR3 has 14 amino acids. The V gene's germline CDR1 is LGHNA and CDR2 YNFKEQ. Trimming removed 3 bases at V and 0 bases at J, with 9 bases between. CDR3 DNA: TGTGCCAGCAGCCATACAGAGGGCTCCTACGAGCAGTACTTC. It specifies CASSHTEGSYEQYF.

The sample holds one count of this clonotype. It may be a read error: a sequence one base away is much more abundant. The rearrangement links TRBV5-1 to TRBJ2-3; 11 nucleotides agree with TRBD1. This CDR3 contains 16 residues. The germline CDR1 and CDR2 sequences are SGHRS and YFSETQ. The V gene end was trimmed by 5 bases and the J gene end by 7 bases; junction bases not matched to a gene: 12. The CDR3 here is CASRGRGQGAKNTQYF. For the CDR3, the DNA is TGCGCCAGCAGGGGCCGCGGACAGGGGGCGAAGAATACGCAGTATTTT.

This chain connects TRBV19 to TRBJ2-7; D could derive from TRBD1 or TRBD2 (5 bases each). V was clipped by 9 bases and J by 3 bases, with 15 bases between them. The CDR3 length is 13 residues. CDR1 LNHDA and CDR2 SQIVND come from the germline V gene (reference sequence). The chain's CDR3 is CASRGRENYEQYF. The DNA for the CDR3 is TGTGCCAGCCGGGGCAGGGAAAACTACGAGCAGTACTTC.

This clonotype occurred a few times. The V gene is TRBV20-1, the J gene TRBJ1-2; possible D gene TRBD1, 6 bases. Per the germline V gene, CDR1 is DFQATT and CDR2 is SNEGSKA (reference sequence). V lost 6 bases, J lost 0 bases, and 8 bases lay in between. This CDR3 is 12 amino acids long. The DNA of the CDR3 is TGCAGTGCAGGACAGTCTAACTATGGCTACACCTTC. Its protein is CSAGQSNYGYTF.

This clonotype was seen ten or more times. V is TRBV20-1 and J is TRBJ2-7, with 8 bases that match TRBD2. V was pared by 0 bases and J by 4 bases, with 11 bases of the junction left unmatched. The CDR3 has 16 residues. Germline V CDR1 and CDR2: DFQATT, SNEGSKA (reference sequence). The CDR3 DNA reads TGCAGTGCTAGAGAGTCAGCGGGAGTGACGTCGTACGAGCAGTACTTC. As protein: CSARESAGVTSYEQYF.

This clonotype was picked up many times. The J gene is TRBJ1-4, the V gene TRBV27, with 7 bases fitting TRBD1. Germline values: CDR1 MNHEY, CDR2 SMNVEV (reference sequence). The CDR3 length is 15 residues. The ends lost 6 bases at V and 1 base at J; junction bases unmatched: 5. The CDR3 protein is CASRLRQGTNEKLFF. CDR3 nucleotide sequence: TGTGCCAGCAGGCTGAGACAGGGAACTAATGAAAAACTGTTTTTT.

A remark on this clonotype: One junction end disagrees with the germline gene, perhaps due to a read error. The rearrangement uses TRBV28 and TRBJ1-4, with no clear D. From germline, CDR1 is MDHEN and CDR2 SYDVKM. The CDR3 covers 15 residues. The CDR3 nucleotides read TGTACCAGCAGTTTATCGCCTAGGGCTAATGAAAAACTGTTTTTT. Translated, it gives CTSSLSPRANEKLFF.

This clonotype occurred a few times. An end of the junction does not agree with germline; a read error may underlie this. The chain links TRBV6-2 or TRBV6-3 to TRBJ2-7; no reliable D call. The length of the CDR3 is 12 residues. Germline CDR1 MNHEY, CDR2 SVGEGT. In nucleotides, the CDR3 is TGCGCCTGTGGGATGGCTTATTACGAGCAGTACTTC. Amino acids: CACGMAYYEQYF.

The chain recombines TRBV9 with TRBJ2-1; tentative D call: TRBD2 (5 bases). Germline-derived CDR1 and CDR2 are SGDLS and YYNGEE. Trimming shortened V by 4 bases and J by 6 bases, and 14 bases separated the two germline ends. The CDR3 runs 14 residues. CDR3 residues: CASSPRGSGNEQFF. Written as DNA, the CDR3 is TGTGCCAGCAGCCCCCGAGGGAGCGGCAATGAGCAGTTCTTC.

This CDR3 reads CSAIKTGSGYNEQFF. As DNA, the CDR3 is TGCAGTGCTATAAAGACAGGGAGTGGTTACAATGAGCAGTTCTTC. The chain joins TRBV20-1 to TRBJ2-1; 7 bases agree with TRBD1. CDR3 length: 15 residues. Germline-derived CDR1 and CDR2 are DFQATT and SNEGSKA (reference sequence). The V and J ends lost 4 bases and 4 bases, in that order; junction bases with no gene match: 10.

This clonotype was found a few times. The genes are TRBV30 and TRBJ2-2; 12 nucleotides line up with TRBD2. The germline V gene encodes CDR1 GTSNPN and CDR2 SVGIG (reference sequence). The CDR3 covers 18 residues. V shed 4 bases, J shed 2 bases, and the junction held 11 bases outside the gene matches. In DNA form, the CDR3 reads TGTGCCTGGACCCCTAGCCCGACTAGCGGGGGTAACACCGGGGAGCTGTTTTTT. Protein sequence: CAWTPSPTSGGNTGELFF.

The chain joins TRBV15 to TRBJ2-2; D ambiguous. Looked up from germline, CDR1 is LNHNV and CDR2 is YYDKDF (reference sequence). The CDR3 length is 15 residues. The V end was cut by 0 bases, the J end by 1 base, with 6 bases between. CDR3 sequence (DNA): TGTGCCACCAGCAGAGATCTAGGGAACACCGGGGAGCTGTTTTTT. It codes for CATSRDLGNTGELFF.

The chain carries TRBV27 and TRBJ2-7; TRBD2 aligns across 10 bases. Germline CDR1 and CDR2: MNHEY and SMNVEV (reference sequence). J gave up 0 bases and V 5 bases, and 19 bases lay outside the gene matches. The CDR3 sequence is 20 residues long. The CDR3 region has the DNA TGTGCCAGCAGTACGCCGGGGAACCGGGCCGTAGCGGGAGGCTCCTACGAGCAGTACTTC. Amino acid sequence: CASSTPGNRAVAGGSYEQYF.

This clonotype has at least ten counts. This chain joins TRBV7-8 and TRBJ2-3; D gene uncertain. Germline CDR1 and CDR2: SGHVS and FQNEAQ. The CDR3 sequence is 13 residues long. The V end was cut by 7 bases, the J end by 2 bases, with 10 bases between. The CDR3 coding sequence is TGTGCCAGCATCCATCTTGACACAGATACGCAGTATTTT. It codes for CASIHLDTDTQYF.

This rearrangement joins TRBV7-3 to TRBJ2-1, with 7 bases lining up with TRBD2. The CDR3 consists of 16 residues. Germline loops: CDR1 SGHTA, CDR2 FQGTGA. Trimming cost V 6 bases and J 2 bases; bases outside gene matches: 10. Written as DNA, the CDR3 is TGTGCCAGCAGTCTTAGGGCGGGGGTTCCCTACAATGAGCAGTTCTTC. Protein product: CASSLRAGVPYNEQFF.

The CDR3 coding sequence is TGTGCCAGTATTGGCCAGGGAGAACATTACTATGGCTACACCTTC. It specifies CASIGQGEHYYGYTF. J is TRBJ1-2 and V is TRBV19; tentative D call: TRBD1 (5 bases). The CDR3 is 15 amino acids. Germline CDR1 and CDR2: LNHDA and SQIVND (reference sequence). V lost 7 bases to trimming and J lost 3 bases, with 18 bases between them.

This clonotype was seen a few times. V gene TRBV20-1 combines with J gene TRBJ1-5; perhaps TRBD1 as D (5 bases). Trimming took 0 bases from V and 0 from J, leaving 12 bases between them. From germline, CDR1 is DFQATT and CDR2 SNEGSKA (reference sequence). CDR3 length equals 16 residues. The CDR3 nucleotides read TGCAGTGCTAGAGAAAGACAGCTTAATAGCAATCAGCCCCAGCATTTT. Protein product: CSARERQLNSNQPQHF.

This clonotype was picked up many times. V usage is TRBV7-9 and J usage is TRBJ2-1, with 7 bases fitting TRBD1. V shed 5 bases, J shed 7 bases, and the junction held 5 bases outside the gene matches. This CDR3 region has 13 residues. Per germline, CDR1 SEHNR and CDR2 FQNEAQ (reference sequence). DNA for the CDR3: TGTGCCAGCAGCGCCGCACAGGGGAATGAGCAGTTCTTC. The encoded protein is CASSAAQGNEQFF. Variable domain in full (rest from reference TRBV7-9 and TRBJ2-1): DTGVSQNPRHKITKRGQNVTFRCDPISEHNRLYWYRQTLGQGPEFLTYFQNEAQLEKSRLLSDRFSAERPKGSFSTLEIQRTEQGDSAMYLCASSAAQGNEQFFGPGTRLTVL.

This clonotype has a handful of counts. The chain uses TRBV3-1 and TRBJ2-1; D remains ambiguous. Germline CDR1 LGHDT, CDR2 YNNKEL (reference sequence). Between the trimmed V and J ends, which lost 1 base and 6 bases, there was a span of 16 bases. The CDR3 is made up of 16 amino acids. CDR3 in DNA: TGTGCCAGCAGCCAAGGTGCTCGGGCCCAGAGCAATGAGCAGTTCTTC. Its translation is CASSQGARAQSNEQFF.

This clonotype showed up many times. The gene calls are TRBV20-1 and TRBJ2-5, with TRBD2 identical over 8 bases. CDR1 is DFQATT and CDR2 is SNEGSKA in the germline V gene (reference sequence). With V trimmed by 1 base and J by 5 bases, 6 bases remained unmatched. This CDR3 comprises 14 residues. The CDR3 DNA is TGCAGTGCTAGAGGGGTAGCGGGGATTGAGACCCAGTACTTC. It specifies CSARGVAGIETQYF.

CDR3 amino acids: CASSSSGTDNEQFF. The CDR3, as DNA: TGTGCCAGCAGTAGTAGCGGGACCGACAATGAGCAGTTCTTC. This chain joins TRBV9 and TRBJ2-1; 8 nucleotides agree with TRBD2. CDR1 is SGDLS and CDR2 is YYNGEE in the germline V gene. Trimming cost V 5 bases and J 5 bases; bases outside gene matches: 6. The CDR3 extends over 14 amino acids.

To note about this clonotype: The junction departs from the called germline gene at one end, perhaps through a read error. The J gene is TRBJ1-1, the V gene TRBV12-3 or TRBV12-4; D is undetermined. The CDR3 is 13 residues long. Written as DNA, the CDR3 is TGTGTCAGCACTCGCCAGATGAACACTGAAGCTTTCTTT. Encoded protein: CVSTRQMNTEAFF.

This clonotype was detected ten times or more. The V and J genes are TRBV11-2 and TRBJ2-2; 8 bases line up with TRBD2. V shed 4 bases and J 6 bases; nucleotides not matched to a gene: 10. CDR1 and CDR2 (germline): SGHAT, FQNNGV. The CDR3 extends over 16 amino acids. CDR3: CASSSLGLVKAGELFF. The CDR3 DNA sequence: TGTGCCAGCAGCTCCTTGGGACTAGTTAAGGCCGGGGAGCTGTTTTTT.

The genes are TRBV6-2 or TRBV6-3 and TRBJ2-1; D may match TRBD1 or TRBD2 (6 bases each). The CDR3 has 13 amino acids. Trimming left V 2 bases short and J 8 bases short, with 10 bases between. Germline V CDR1 and CDR2: MNHEY, SVGEGT. CDR3 residues: CASSYPRGDEQFF. CDR3 DNA sequence: TGTGCCAGCAGTTACCCTAGGGGGGATGAGCAGTTCTTC.

This clonotype showed up just once. The DNA is left out, because the CDR3 cannot be placed on it with certainty; the CDR3 is given as TCRdb lists it. The chain links TRBV29-1 to TRBJ2-1; the table's D call of TRBD2 was not tested on the DNA. Including both end residues, the CDR3 is 13 amino acids long. The germline V gene encodes CDR1 SQVTM and CDR2 ANQGSEA. CDR3 residues: CSVVASGNNEQLF.

This clonotype was counted only a few times. V usage is TRBV5-1 and J usage is TRBJ1-4; D unresolved. Germline CDR1 reads SGHRS; CDR2 reads YFSETQ. The CDR3 covers 15 residues. Trimming left V 0 bases short and J 8 bases short, with 14 bases between. The CDR3 DNA sequence: TGCGCCAGCAGCTTGGAAGGCGTGTCAGGAGAAAAACTGTTTTTT. Translation: CASSLEGVSGEKLFF.